Shown below are 7 T cell receptor beta chains from a single sample sequenced in a study of CD8+ T cells in alopecia areata (dated by TCRdb to 2016 to 2019). Read against the paper, the sample's time point label means: around 22 weeks on oral tofacitinib. In light of the paper, this sample's treatment or condition label describes: oral pan-JAK inhibitor, 5-10 mg twice daily. Receptor amplification or capture employed the immunoSEQ multiplex PCR assay. RNA was extracted from all samples and reverse transcribed into cDNA, which served as template for TCR sequencing. In TCRdb, the immuneACCESS table is reduced to in-frame sequences with V and J assigned. These tables do not hold every clone; where another copy was compared, an unresolved V gene accounts for under half, and the others remain unexplained. The sample table shows 150,000 to 200,000 clones, and around half are seen once. Clones ranked in the top ten supply 10% to 14% of the sample.

Sequencing used CD8+ T cells sorted from blood, obtained at week 24, from a patient treated with tofacitinib. The receptors were gathered from a human donor with alopecia areata.

The chain links TRBV5-6 to TRBJ2-1; D is unclear. CDR1 and CDR2 (germline): SGHDT, YYEEEE. The length of the CDR3 is 14 residues. V was clipped by 3 bases and J by 7 bases, with 14 bases between them. The CDR3 sequence: CASSWWGSLNEQFF. DNA of the CDR3: TGTGCCAGCAGCTGGTGGGGTAGCCTGAATGAGCAGTTCTTC.

This clone has only a few counts. This chain connects TRBV4-1 to TRBJ1-2, with TRBD1 matching 7 bases. The ends lost 0 bases at V and 6 bases at J; junction bases unmatched: 1. Germline CDR1 and CDR2: MGHRA and YSYEKL. The length of the CDR3 is 13 residues. In nucleotides, the CDR3 is TGCGCCAGCAGCCAAGACAGGGGGGATGGCTACACCTTC. Translation gives CASSQDRGDGYTF.

This sequence joins TRBV4-3 and TRBJ2-3; D may be TRBD1 (6 bases). The V gene's germline CDR1 is LGHNA and CDR2 YSLEER. V lost 4 bases to trimming and J lost 2 bases, with 13 bases between them. The CDR3 consists of 15 residues. This chain's CDR3 is CASSRDIVTTDTQYF. DNA of the CDR3: TGCGCCAGCAGCCGGGACATCGTCACCACAGATACGCAGTATTTT.

Only a few counts were recorded for this clone. The V gene is TRBV19, the J gene TRBJ1-2; 12 bases are a match to TRBD1. V was clipped by 7 bases and J by 2 bases; unmatched bases: 2. The CDR3 sequence is 14 residues long. Germline V gives CDR1 LNHDA, CDR2 SQIVND (reference sequence). The CDR3 here is CASIGTGGNYGYTF. In nucleotides, the CDR3 is TGTGCCAGTATTGGGACAGGGGGCAACTATGGCTACACCTTC.

This chain uses TRBV27 with TRBJ2-5, with 7 bases matching TRBD1. The CDR3 totals 15 residues. Looked up from germline, CDR1 is MNHEY and CDR2 is SMNVEV (reference sequence). The V and J ends lost 1 base and 0 bases, in that order; junction bases with no gene match: 2. CDR3 protein: CASSLYGTDQETQYF. CDR3 sequence (DNA): TGTGCCAGCAGTTTATATGGGACAGACCAAGAGACCCAGTACTTC.

The count of this clone is one. The CDR3 loop reads CASSSGQVGNGETQYF. As DNA, the CDR3 is TGTGCCAGCAGTTCGGGACAGGTTGGCAATGGGGAGACCCAGTACTTC. The chain combines TRBV9 with TRBJ2-5, with 8 bases lining up with TRBD1. The CDR3 sequence is 16 residues long. V was pared by 5 bases and J by 5 bases, with 14 bases of the junction left unmatched. Germline values: CDR1 SGDLS, CDR2 YYNGEE.

Concerning this clone itself: This specimen includes other DNA sequences encoding the same CDR3. The rearrangement uses TRBV4-3 and TRBJ2-7; 8 positions match TRBD1. V lost 0 bases to trimming and J lost 2 bases; unmatched junction nucleotides: 3. The CDR3 is made up of 15 amino acids. From germline, CDR1 is LGHNA and CDR2 YSLEER. CDR3 DNA sequence: TGCGCCAGCAGCCAAGATCGGACAGGGCCCTACGAGCAGTACTTC. Translated, it gives CASSQDRTGPYEQYF.